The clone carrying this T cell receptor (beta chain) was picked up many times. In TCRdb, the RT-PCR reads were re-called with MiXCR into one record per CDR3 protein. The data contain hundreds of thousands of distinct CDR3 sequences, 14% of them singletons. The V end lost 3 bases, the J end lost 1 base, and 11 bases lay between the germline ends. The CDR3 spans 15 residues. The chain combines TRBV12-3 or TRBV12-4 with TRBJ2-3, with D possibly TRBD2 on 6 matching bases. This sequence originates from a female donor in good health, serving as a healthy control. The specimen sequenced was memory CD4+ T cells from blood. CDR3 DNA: TGTGCCAGCAGTTTGTTTCCGGGAGGCACAGATACGCAGTATTTT. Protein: CASSLFPGGTDTQYF.